The present TCR beta chain was sequenced within a study of OX40 agonist ivuxolimab in advanced cancers. Study-wide results and limits: Among the lowest levels of clonal expansion were found in partial responders at 0.1-3.0 mg/kg.

Any history of autoimmune disease or systemic immunosuppression disqualified patients. TCRdb's copy holds only in-frame clones and misses some; the assay was immunoSEQ multiplex PCR. This sample has roughly 71,000 clones, with more than 65% found just once. Worth noting for this clone: The antigen remains undetermined.

Germline values: CDR1 SGHNT, CDR2 YYREEE (reference sequence). This CDR3 has 15 residues. V lost 4 bases and J lost 0, with 14 bases in between. Material: CD4+ or CD8+ T cells sorted from blood, obtained in a trial of the OX40 agonist ivuxolimab. The sequence came from an adult with an advanced solid tumor such as melanoma, head and neck, liver or kidney cancer. This chain links TRBV5-4 with TRBJ2-7; possible D gene TRBD2, 5 bases. The CDR3: CASSPGGASSYEQYF. The DNA for the CDR3 is TGTGCCAGCAGCCCCGGAGGTGCGAGCTCCTACGAGCAGTACTTC.